This note documents a single T cell receptor (beta chain) sequence. Its antigen is not identified. Researchers reported that TCR beta cDNA libraries carried unique molecular identifiers. In TCRdb, the PCR reads were re-called with MiXCR into one record per CDR3 protein. This table has some 690,000 distinct CDR3 sequences, approximately 30% appearing once. This specimen belongs to a study of post-analysis software for immune sequencing data. Study information: Both relapsing-remitting and secondary progressive multiple sclerosis featured among the disease courses, as did progressive-relapsing multiple sclerosis. General study points: Compared with controls, patients had more of roughly five TRBV segments, including TRBV5-6, TRBV5-1 and TRBV20-1. Samples from a shared batch, those prepared together, strongly co-clustered by F measure.

The germline V gene encodes CDR1 MNHNY and CDR2 SVGAGI (reference sequence). This CDR3 contains 15 residues. Between the trimmed V and J ends, which lost 4 bases and 2 bases, there was a span of 12 bases. This chain links TRBV6-6 with TRBJ1-3; no firm D call. This receptor was identified in a girl between 5 and 17 years old with multiple sclerosis. Source material: blood. The CDR3 DNA reads as TGTGCCAGCAGTTGGCCATCTGATGCTGGAAACACCATATATTTT. Translating it yields CASSWPSDAGNTIYF.